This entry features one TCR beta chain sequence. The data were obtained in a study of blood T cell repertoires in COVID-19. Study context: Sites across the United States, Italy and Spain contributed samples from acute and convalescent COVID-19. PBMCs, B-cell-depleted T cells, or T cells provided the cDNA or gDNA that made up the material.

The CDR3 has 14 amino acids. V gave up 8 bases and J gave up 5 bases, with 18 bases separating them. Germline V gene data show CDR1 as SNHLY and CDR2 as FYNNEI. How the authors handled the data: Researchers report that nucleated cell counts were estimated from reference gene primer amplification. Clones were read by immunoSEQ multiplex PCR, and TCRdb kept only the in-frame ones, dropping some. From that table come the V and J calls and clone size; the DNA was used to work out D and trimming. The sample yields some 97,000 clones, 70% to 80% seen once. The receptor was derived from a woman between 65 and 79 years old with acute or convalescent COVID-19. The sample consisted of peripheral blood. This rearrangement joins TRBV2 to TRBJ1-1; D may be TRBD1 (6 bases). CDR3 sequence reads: CASGTGISGTEAFF. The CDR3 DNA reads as TGTGCCAGCGGTACAGGGATTTCGGGGACTGAAGCTTTCTTT.